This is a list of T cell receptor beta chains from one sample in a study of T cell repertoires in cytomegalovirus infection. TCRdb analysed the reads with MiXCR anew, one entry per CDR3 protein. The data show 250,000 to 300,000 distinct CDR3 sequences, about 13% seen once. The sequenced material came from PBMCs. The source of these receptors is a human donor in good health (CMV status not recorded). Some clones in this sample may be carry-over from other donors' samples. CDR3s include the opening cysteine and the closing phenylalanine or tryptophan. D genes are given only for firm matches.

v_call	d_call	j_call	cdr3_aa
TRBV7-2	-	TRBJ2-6	CASSSTWGAGANVLTF
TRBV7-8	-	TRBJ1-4	CASSADGATNEKLFF
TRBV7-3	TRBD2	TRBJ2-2	CASSFSGGYTGELFF
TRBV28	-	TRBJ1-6	CASAPPRGGTQSPLHF
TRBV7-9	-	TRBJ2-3	CASNPITGRGTDTQYF
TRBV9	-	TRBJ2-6	CASTRRRVSGANVLTF
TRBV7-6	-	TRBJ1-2	CASSLSPGTYHNYGYTF
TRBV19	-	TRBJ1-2	CAIGLANYGYTF
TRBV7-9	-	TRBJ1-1	CASSQQNTEAFF
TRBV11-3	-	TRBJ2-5	CASSLDGSLGETQYF
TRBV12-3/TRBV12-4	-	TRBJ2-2	CASSLRFTGELFF
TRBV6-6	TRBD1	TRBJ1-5	CASSYSRAGGQPQHF
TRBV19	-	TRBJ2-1	CASKLVSLGDEQFF
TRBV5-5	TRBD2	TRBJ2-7	CASSSSGRITYEQYF
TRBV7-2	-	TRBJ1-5	CASSSNRDPNQPQHF
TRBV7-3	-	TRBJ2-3	CASSPTGSTDTQYF
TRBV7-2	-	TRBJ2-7	CASSPSLLSSSYEQYF
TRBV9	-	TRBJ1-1	CASSEHLKTEAFF
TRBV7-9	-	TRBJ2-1	CASSPWMEVNNEQFF
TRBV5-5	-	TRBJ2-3	CASSLPSGSTDTQYF
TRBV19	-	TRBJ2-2	CASSIGTAGSNTGELFF
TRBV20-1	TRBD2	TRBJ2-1	CSARDIASGNGEQFF
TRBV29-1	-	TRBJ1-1	CSVGGGLGTEAFF
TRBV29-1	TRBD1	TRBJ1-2	CSVEEWDRGKGYTF
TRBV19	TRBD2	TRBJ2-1	CASSIKREAPVEQFF
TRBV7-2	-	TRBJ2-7	CASSLEGRMVYEQYF
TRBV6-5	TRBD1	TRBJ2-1	CASSYRGGGSYNEQFF
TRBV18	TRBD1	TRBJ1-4	CASSSGTGNEKLFF
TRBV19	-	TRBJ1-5	CASSFHRRTNQPQHF
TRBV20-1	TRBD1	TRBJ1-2	CSARDRDNYGYTF
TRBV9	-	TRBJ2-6	CASSDGSAPSGANVLTF
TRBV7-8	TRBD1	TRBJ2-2	CASRTGTGRNTGELFF
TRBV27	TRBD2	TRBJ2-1	CASSLLAGAGEQFF
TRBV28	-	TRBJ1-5	CASSLFTPPNQPQHF
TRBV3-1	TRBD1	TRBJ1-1	CASSQVSQGANLRVNTEAFF
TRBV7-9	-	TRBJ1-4	CASTSRWTPRNEKLFF
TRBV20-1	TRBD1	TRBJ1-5	CSARDKGQGKFGNQPQHF
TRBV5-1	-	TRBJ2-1	CASSLAATSNEQFF
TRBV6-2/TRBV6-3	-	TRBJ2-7	CASTKMGQGIHGAYEQYF
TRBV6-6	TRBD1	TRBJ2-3	CASRTTGVDTQYF
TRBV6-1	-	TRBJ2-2	CASCGQRNTGELFF
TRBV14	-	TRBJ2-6	CASSRPTSGANVLTF
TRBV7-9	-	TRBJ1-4	CASSTRDRYATNEKLFF
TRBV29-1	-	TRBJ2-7	CSVARGDEQYF
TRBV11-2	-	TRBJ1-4	CASSARGSHNEKLFF
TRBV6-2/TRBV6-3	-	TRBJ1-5	CASSAISGSLHSNQPQHF
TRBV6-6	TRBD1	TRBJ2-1	CASSVTGGSYNEQFF
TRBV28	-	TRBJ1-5	CASRKVRGNQPQHF
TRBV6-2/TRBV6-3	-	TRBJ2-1	CASTRDGYNEQFF
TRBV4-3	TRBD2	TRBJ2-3	CASSQDLAGQSTDTQYF
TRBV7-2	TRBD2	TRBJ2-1	CASSAGTTAYNEQFF
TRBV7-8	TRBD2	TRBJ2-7	CASSDRGAGRNEQYF
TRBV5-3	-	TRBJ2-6	CASSSQGRRSGANVLTF
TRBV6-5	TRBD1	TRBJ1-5	CASSYRRGPGNQPQHF
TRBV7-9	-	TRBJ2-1	CASSLVRSPPEQFF